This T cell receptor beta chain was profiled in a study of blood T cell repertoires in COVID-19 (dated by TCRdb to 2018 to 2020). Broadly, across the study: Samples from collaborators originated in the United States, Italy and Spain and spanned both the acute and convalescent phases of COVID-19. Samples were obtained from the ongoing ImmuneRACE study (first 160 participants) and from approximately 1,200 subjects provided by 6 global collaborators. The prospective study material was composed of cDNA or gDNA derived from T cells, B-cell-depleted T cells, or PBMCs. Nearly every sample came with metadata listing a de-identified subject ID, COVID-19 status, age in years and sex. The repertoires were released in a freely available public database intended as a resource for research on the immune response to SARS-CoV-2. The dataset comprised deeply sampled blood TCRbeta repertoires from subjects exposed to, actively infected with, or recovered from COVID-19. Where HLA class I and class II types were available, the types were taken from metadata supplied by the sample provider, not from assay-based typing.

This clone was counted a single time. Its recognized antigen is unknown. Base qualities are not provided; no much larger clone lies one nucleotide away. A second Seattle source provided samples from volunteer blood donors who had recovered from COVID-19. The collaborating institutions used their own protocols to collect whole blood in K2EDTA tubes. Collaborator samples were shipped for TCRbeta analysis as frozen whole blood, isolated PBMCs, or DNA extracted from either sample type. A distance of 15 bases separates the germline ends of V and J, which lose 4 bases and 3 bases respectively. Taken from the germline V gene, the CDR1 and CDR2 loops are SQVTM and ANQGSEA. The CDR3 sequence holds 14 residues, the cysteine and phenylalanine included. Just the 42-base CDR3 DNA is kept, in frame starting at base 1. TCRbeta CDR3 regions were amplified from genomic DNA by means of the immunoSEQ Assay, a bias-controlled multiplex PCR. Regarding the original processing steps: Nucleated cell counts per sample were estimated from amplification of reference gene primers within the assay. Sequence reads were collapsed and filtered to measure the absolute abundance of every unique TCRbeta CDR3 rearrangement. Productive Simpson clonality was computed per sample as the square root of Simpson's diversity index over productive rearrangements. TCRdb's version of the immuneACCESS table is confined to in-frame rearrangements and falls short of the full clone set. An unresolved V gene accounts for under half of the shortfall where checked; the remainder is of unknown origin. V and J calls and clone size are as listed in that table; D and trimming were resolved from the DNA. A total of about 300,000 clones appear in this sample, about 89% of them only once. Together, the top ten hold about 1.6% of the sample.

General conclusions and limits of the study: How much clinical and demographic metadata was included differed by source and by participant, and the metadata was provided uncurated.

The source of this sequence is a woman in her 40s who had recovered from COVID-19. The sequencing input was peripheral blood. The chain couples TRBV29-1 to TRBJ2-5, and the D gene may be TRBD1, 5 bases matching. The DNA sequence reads TGCAGCGTTGGGGGAATGGTAGGGGAAGAGACCCAGTACTTC. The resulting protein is CSVGGMVGEETQYF.